This T cell receptor (beta chain) stems from a study of cytotoxic CD8 clonotypes in ibrutinib-treated CLL. Study findings and constraints: Against age-matched healthy donors, baseline clonality ran higher and tracked circulating CD8+ T-cell counts.

In regard to this clone: Its antigen is undetermined.

Depth targeted 1 in 200,000 to 1 in 1 million T cells, averaging around 10x coverage per clonotype. TCRdb keeps only in-frame clones here, not all; method: immunoSEQ multiplex PCR. The sample lists roughly 250,000 clones, 60% to 75% occurring once. Between the trimmed V and J ends, which lost 1 base and 0 bases, there was a span of 14 bases. Germline loops: CDR1 SQVTM, CDR2 ANQGSEA. The CDR3 is made up of 16 amino acids. The V gene is TRBV29-1, the J gene TRBJ2-3; tentatively, D is TRBD2 (6 bases). The sequence was collected from a human donor with chronic lymphocytic leukemia. Sequences were derived from PBMCs, sampled after 24 months of ibrutinib treatment. The CDR3 sequence is CSVEGGYRESTDTQYF. The CDR3 coding sequence is TGCAGCGTTGAAGGGGGCTATCGGGAGAGCACAGATACGCAGTATTTT.